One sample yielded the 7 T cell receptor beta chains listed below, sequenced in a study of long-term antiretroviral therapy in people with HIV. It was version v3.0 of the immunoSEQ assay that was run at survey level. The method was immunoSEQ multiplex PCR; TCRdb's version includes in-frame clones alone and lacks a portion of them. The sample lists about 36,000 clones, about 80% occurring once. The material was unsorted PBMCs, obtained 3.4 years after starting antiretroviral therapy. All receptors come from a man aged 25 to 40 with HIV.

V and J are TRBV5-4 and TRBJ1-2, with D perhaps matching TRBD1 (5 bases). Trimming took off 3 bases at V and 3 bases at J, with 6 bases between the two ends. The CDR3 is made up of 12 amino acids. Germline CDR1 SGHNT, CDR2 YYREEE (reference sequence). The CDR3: CASSSTDYGYTF. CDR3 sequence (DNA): TGTGCCAGCAGCTCGACAGACTATGGCTACACCTTC.

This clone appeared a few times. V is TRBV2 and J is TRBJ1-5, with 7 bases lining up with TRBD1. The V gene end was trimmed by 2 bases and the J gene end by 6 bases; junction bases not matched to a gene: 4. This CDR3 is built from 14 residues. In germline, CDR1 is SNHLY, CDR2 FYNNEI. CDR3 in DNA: TGTGCCAGCAGTGAACTCTCAGGGGGTCAGCCCCAGCATTTT. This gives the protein CASSELSGGQPQHF. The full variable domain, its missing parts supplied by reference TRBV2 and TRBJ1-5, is EPEVTQTPSHQVTQMGQEVILRCVPISNHLYFYWYRQILGQKVEFLVSFYNNEISEKSEIFDDQFSVERPDGSNFTLKIRSTKLEDSAMYFCASSELSGGQPQHFGDGTRLSIL.

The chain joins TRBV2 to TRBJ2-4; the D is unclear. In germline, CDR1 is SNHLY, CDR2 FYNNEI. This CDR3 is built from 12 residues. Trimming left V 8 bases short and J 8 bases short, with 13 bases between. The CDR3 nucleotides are TGTGCCAGCGCGAGACAAGTGGACATTCAGTACTTC. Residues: CASARQVDIQYF.

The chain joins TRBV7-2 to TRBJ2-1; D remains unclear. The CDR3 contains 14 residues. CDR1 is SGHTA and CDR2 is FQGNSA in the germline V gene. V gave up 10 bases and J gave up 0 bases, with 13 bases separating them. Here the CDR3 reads CATRASSSYNEQFF. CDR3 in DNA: TGTGCCACCCGGGCCTCAAGCTCCTACAATGAGCAGTTCTTC.

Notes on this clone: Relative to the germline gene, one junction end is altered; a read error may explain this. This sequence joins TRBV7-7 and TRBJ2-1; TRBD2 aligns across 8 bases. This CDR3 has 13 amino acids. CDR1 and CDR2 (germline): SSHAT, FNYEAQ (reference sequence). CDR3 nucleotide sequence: TGTGCTAGCAGCCCAAGACTAGCGAATGAGCAGTTCTTC. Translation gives CASSPRLANEQFF.

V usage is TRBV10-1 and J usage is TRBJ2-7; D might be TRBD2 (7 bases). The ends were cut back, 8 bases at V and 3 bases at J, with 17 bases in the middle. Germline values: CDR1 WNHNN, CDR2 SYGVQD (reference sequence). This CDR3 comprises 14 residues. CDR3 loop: CASSRGGGYYEQYF. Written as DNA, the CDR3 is TGCGCCAGCTCCCGGGGAGGGGGATACTACGAGCAGTACTTC.

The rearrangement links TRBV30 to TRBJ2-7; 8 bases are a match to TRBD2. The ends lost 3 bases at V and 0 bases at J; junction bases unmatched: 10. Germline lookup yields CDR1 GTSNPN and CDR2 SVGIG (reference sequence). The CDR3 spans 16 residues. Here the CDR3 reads CAWRGEPGTSSYEQYF. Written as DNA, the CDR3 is TGTGCCTGGAGGGGCGAACCTGGGACTAGCTCCTACGAGCAGTACTTC.